Listed below are T cell receptor beta chains from one sample, sequenced in a study of shared clonotypes between healthy human individuals. Measured with immunoSEQ multiplex PCR; TCRdb has only the in-frame clones, and not every one. The sample includes under 2.5 million clones, around 92% seen only once; the top ten take 0.3% to 0.45%. The sequenced sample was naive CD4+ T cells from PBMCs. All receptors derive from a man in his late teens or twenties in good health. Some clones in this sample may be carry-over from other donors' samples. The CDR3 runs from the conserved cysteine through the conserved F or W. The D gene is left open where the match is weak. A clone size is listed for some rows: how often the clone was seen (once, few, many), or a class if it is expanded.

CDR3: CASRMTGSRYEQYF
DNA: TGTGCCAGCAGGATGACAGGGTCCCGCTACGAGCAGTACTTC
D: TRBD1
size: .
J: TRBJ2-7
V: TRBV6-1

CDR3: CASSSSSYEQYF
DNA: TGTGCCAGTAGTAGTTCCTCCTACGAGCAGTACTTC
D: .
size: .
J: TRBJ2-7
V: TRBV19

CDR3: CASTSQGAVGELFF
DNA: TGTGCCAGCACCTCACAGGGGGCGGTCGGGGAGCTGTTTTTT
D: TRBD1
size: once
J: TRBJ2-2
V: TRBV9

CDR3: CASSLALAGANEQFF
DNA: TGTGCCAGCAGCTTGGCGCTAGCGGGAGCCAATGAGCAGTTCTTC
D: TRBD2
size: once
J: TRBJ2-1
V: TRBV5-4

CDR3: CASSLFSGHNPYEQYF
DNA: TGTGCCAGCAGTTTATTTTCTGGACATAATCCCTACGAGCAGTACTTC
D: .
size: .
J: TRBJ2-7
V: TRBV27

CDR3: CASSEALLAKNIQYF
DNA: TGTGCCAGCAGTGAGGCCTTATTAGCCAAAAACATTCAGTACTTC
D: .
size: .
J: TRBJ2-4
V: TRBV6-1

CDR3: CASMRDQETQYF
DNA: TGTGCCAGCATGCGGGACCAAGAGACCCAGTACTTC
D: .
size: .
J: TRBJ2-5
V: TRBV25-1

CDR3: CASSVGTASYGYTF
DNA: TGTGCCAGCAGCGTCGGGACAGCATCCTATGGCTACACCTTC
D: TRBD1
size: .
J: TRBJ1-2
V: TRBV9

CDR3: CASSAEDRPSYEQYF
DNA: TGTGCCAGCAGCGCTGAGGACAGGCCCTCCTACGAGCAGTACTTC
D: TRBD1
size: .
J: TRBJ2-7
V: TRBV9

CDR3: CASSLRVWSQEPQYF
DNA: TGTGCCAGCAGCTTAAGAGTTTGGTCCCAAGAACCACAGTACTTC
D: .
size: .
J: TRBJ2-4
V: TRBV7-2

CDR3: CASSAPRGGFIRAFF
DNA: TGTGCCAGCAGTGCCCCCAGGGGCGGGTTCATCAGGGCTTTCTTT
D: .
size: .
J: TRBJ1-1
V: TRBV10-3

CDR3: CASSLGEGGPTGNTIYF
DNA: TGTGCCAGCAGCTTAGGTGAAGGCGGCCCCACTGGAAACACCATATATTTT
D: .
size: .
J: TRBJ1-3
V: TRBV7-9

CDR3: CASSPDGTPYGYTF
DNA: TGCGCCAGCAGTCCCGACGGGACACCCTATGGCTACACCTTC
D: .
size: .
J: TRBJ1-2
V: TRBV5-1

CDR3: CASSLSGTGREKLFF
DNA: TGTGCCAGCAGTTTATCCGGGACAGGGCGTGAAAAACTGTTTTTT
D: TRBD1
size: .
J: TRBJ1-4
V: TRBV28

CDR3: CASSFPGLASNEQFF
DNA: TGTGCCAGCAGTTTCCCGGGACTAGCCTCCAATGAGCAGTTCTTC
D: TRBD2
size: .
J: TRBJ2-1
V: TRBV28

CDR3: CSVVDLLSGYEQYF
DNA: TGCAGCGTTGTTGACCTTCTAAGCGGCTACGAGCAGTACTTC
D: .
size: .
J: TRBJ2-7
V: TRBV29-1

CDR3: CASRGPGPTYEQYF
DNA: TGTGCCAGCAGGGGACCGGGACCAACGTACGAGCAGTACTTC
D: .
size: .
J: TRBJ2-7
V: TRBV11-2

CDR3: CAWGSGTGLWEQYF
DNA: TGTGCCTGGGGCTCTGGGACAGGGTTGTGGGAGCAGTACTTC
D: TRBD1
size: .
J: TRBJ2-7
V: TRBV28

CDR3: CASSGGRWRGREETQYF
DNA: TGTGCCAGCAGCGGTGGGCGGTGGAGGGGCCGGGAGGAGACCCAGTACTTC
D: .
size: .
J: TRBJ2-5
V: TRBV9

CDR3: CASSSSYAGIYEQYF
DNA: TGTGCCAGCAGTTCCTCGTACGCGGGGATCTACGAGCAGTACTTC
D: .
size: .
J: TRBJ2-7
V: TRBV6-5

CDR3: CASSSAARAYYNEQFF
DNA: TGTGCCAGCAGCTCCGCGGCCAGGGCGTACTACAATGAGCAGTTCTTC
D: .
size: .
J: TRBJ2-1
V: TRBV7-8

CDR3: CASSPPTHRAGGYTF
DNA: TGTGCCAGCTCACCACCCACCCACAGGGCAGGAGGCTACACCTTC
D: .
size: .
J: TRBJ1-2
V: TRBV18

CDR3: CASSLQGRTYEQYF
DNA: TGTGCCAGTAGTCTACAGGGGCGGACCTACGAGCAGTACTTC
D: TRBD1
size: .
J: TRBJ2-7
V: TRBV19

CDR3: CASTPGPGLVSEAFF
DNA: TGTGCCAGCACCCCCGGTCCGGGGCTGGTCTCTGAAGCTTTCTTT
D: .
size: .
J: TRBJ1-1
V: TRBV6-1

CDR3: CSVKPSTSGAGDTQYF
DNA: TGCAGCGTGAAGCCGTCGACTAGCGGAGCAGGGGATACGCAGTATTTT
D: TRBD2
size: .
J: TRBJ2-3
V: TRBV29-1

CDR3: CASSLGLGASYEQYF
DNA: TGTGCCAGCAGCTTGGGTCTAGGAGCTTCCTACGAGCAGTACTTC
D: .
size: .
J: TRBJ2-7
V: TRBV5-5

CDR3: CASSQRGRAQETQYF
DNA: TGTGCCAGCAGCCAGAGAGGTAGGGCTCAAGAGACCCAGTACTTC
D: .
size: .
J: TRBJ2-5
V: TRBV11-1

CDR3: CASRKPAGVSTGELFF
DNA: TGTGCCAGTAGAAAACCCGCGGGAGTTAGTACCGGGGAGCTGTTTTTT
D: TRBD2
size: .
J: TRBJ2-2
V: TRBV19

CDR3: CSQLRETQYF
DNA: TGCTCGCAGCTTAGGGAGACCCAGTACTTC
D: .
size: once
J: TRBJ2-5
V: TRBV20-1

CDR3: CASSQEGVSGNTIYF
DNA: TGCGCCAGCAGCCAAGAGGGTGTCTCTGGAAACACCATATATTTT
D: .
size: .
J: TRBJ1-3
V: TRBV4-3

CDR3: CASSQVPGQGPHEQYF
DNA: TGTGCCAGCAGCCAAGTCCCGGGGCAGGGACCCCACGAGCAGTACTTC
D: .
size: .
J: TRBJ2-7
V: TRBV7-9

CDR3: CASSLVARETQYF
DNA: TGTGCCAGCAGCTTGGTGGCGAGAGAGACCCAGTACTTC
D: .
size: once
J: TRBJ2-5
V: TRBV5-4

CDR3: CASHRALYSNQPQHF
DNA: TGTGCCAGCCACAGGGCTCTGTATAGCAATCAGCCCCAGCATTTT
D: .
size: .
J: TRBJ1-5
V: TRBV21-1

CDR3: CASSSGQNQPQHF
DNA: TGTGCCAGCAGCTCGGGACAGAATCAGCCCCAGCATTTT
D: TRBD1
size: few
J: TRBJ1-5
V: TRBV7-9

CDR3: CASSETGGPETQYF
DNA: TGTGCCAGCAGTGAGACAGGGGGTCCAGAGACCCAGTACTTC
D: TRBD1
size: .
J: TRBJ2-5
V: TRBV2

CDR3: CASSEGMNTEAFF
DNA: TGTGCCAGCAGTGAAGGAATGAACACTGAAGCTTTCTTT
D: .
size: few
J: TRBJ1-1
V: TRBV2

CDR3: CASSTQGSVETQYF
DNA: TGTGCCAGTAGCACACAGGGGTCGGTGGAGACCCAGTACTTC
D: TRBD1
size: .
J: TRBJ2-5
V: TRBV19

CDR3: CASSVGTSGDTQYF
DNA: TGTGCCAGCAGCGTGGGGACTAGCGGGGATACGCAGTATTTT
D: TRBD2
size: .
J: TRBJ2-3
V: TRBV9

CDR3: CASTPLLGGADTQYF
DNA: TGTGCCAGCACCCCTCTCCTGGGGGGGGCAGATACGCAGTATTTT
D: TRBD2
size: .
J: TRBJ2-3
V: TRBV28

CDR3: CASSYGRFTGELFF
DNA: TGTGCCAGCAGTTATGGCCGATTCACCGGGGAGCTGTTTTTT
D: .
size: .
J: TRBJ2-2
V: TRBV6-1